The clone carrying this T cell receptor (beta chain) is medium-sized (0.01 to 0.1%) by frequency. Its antigen remains unidentified. TRB was amplified by touch-down multiplex PCR, primer pools A and B combined. TCRdb re-analyzed the multiplex PCR reads; it lists each CDR3 protein once, without DNA. Recorded for this sample: approximately 2,000 distinct CDR3 sequences. This sample is part of a study of T cell clusters in autoimmune cytopenias. TRB amplification used 250 ng of peripheral blood genomic DNA. Notes on the study in general: Primary autoimmune cytopenia patients seemingly lacked the physiological T cell clusters found in healthy donors. No cluster-lack signature appeared between secondary cytopenia and chronic lymphocytic leukemia patients, apparently due to lymphoma masking.

These same data were also listed under a study on T cell repertoires in aging, cancer and after chemotherapy. From that report: No conclusions about immunological memory after chemotherapy can be drawn from the repertoire data.

This sequence was found in a human donor with chronic lymphocytic leukemia. The sequenced sample was peripheral blood.

CDR3 in amino acids: CASSPRVAGNTIYF. The rearrangement uses TRBV27 and TRBJ1-3; the TCRdb D gene call, TRBD1, has no DNA to confirm it. Germline V gene sequence: CDR1 MNHEY, CDR2 SMNVEV (reference sequence). The CDR3 is 14 amino acids.